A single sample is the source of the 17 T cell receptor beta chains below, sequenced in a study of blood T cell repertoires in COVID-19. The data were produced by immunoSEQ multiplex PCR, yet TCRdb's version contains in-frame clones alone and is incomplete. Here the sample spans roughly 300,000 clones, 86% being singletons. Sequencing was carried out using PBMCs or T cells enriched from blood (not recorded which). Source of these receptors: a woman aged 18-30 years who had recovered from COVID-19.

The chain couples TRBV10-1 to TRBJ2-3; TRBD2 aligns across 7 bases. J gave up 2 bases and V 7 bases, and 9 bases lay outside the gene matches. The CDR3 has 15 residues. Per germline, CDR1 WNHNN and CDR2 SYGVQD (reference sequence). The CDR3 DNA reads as TGCGCCAGCACCCAAAGACTAGCCTACACAGATACGCAGTATTTT. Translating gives CASTQRLAYTDTQYF.

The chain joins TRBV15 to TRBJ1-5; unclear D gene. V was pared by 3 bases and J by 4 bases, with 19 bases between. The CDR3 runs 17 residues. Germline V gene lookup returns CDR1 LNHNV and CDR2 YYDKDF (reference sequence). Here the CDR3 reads CATSRLALGHGNQPQHF. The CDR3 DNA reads TGTGCCACCAGCAGGCTAGCTCTCGGCCACGGAAATCAGCCCCAGCATTTT. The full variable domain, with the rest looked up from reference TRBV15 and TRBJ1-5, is DAMVIQNPRYQVTQFGKPVTLSCSQTLNHNVMYWYQQKSSQAPKLLFHYYDKDFNNEADTPDNFQSRRPNTSFCFLDIRSPGLGDTAMYLCATSRLALGHGNQPQHFGDGTRLSIL.

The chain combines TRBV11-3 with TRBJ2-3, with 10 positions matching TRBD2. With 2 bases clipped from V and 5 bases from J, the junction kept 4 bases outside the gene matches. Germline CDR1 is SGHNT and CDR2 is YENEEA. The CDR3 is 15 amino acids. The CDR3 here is CASSLSGRAGDTQYF. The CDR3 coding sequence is TGTGCCAGCAGCTTAAGCGGGAGGGCAGGAGATACGCAGTATTTT.

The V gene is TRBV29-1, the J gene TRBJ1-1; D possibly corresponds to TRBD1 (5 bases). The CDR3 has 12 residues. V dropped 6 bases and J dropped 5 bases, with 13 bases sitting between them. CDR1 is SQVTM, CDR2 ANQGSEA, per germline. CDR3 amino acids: CSVRPPGTEAFF. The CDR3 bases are TGCAGCGTCAGACCTCCAGGGACTGAAGCTTTCTTT.

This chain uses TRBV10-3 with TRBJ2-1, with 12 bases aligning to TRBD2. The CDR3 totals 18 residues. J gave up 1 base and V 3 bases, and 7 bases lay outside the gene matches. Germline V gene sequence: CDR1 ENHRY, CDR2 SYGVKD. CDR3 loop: CAISDSSGRGVSYNEQFF. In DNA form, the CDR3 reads TGTGCCATCAGTGATTCTAGCGGGAGGGGGGTGTCCTACAATGAGCAGTTCTTC.

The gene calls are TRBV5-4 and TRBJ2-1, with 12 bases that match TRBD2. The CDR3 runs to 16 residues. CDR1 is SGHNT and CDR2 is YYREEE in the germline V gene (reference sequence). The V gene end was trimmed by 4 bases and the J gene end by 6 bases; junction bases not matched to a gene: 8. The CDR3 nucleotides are TGTGCCAGCAGCCTAGGACTAGCGGGATCCCGCAATGAGCAGTTCTTC. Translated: CASSLGLAGSRNEQFF.

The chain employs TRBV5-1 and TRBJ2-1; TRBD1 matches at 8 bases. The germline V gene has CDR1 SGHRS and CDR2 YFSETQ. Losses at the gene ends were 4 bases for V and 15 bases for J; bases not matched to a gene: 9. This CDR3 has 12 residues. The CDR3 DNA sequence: TGCGCCAGCAGCACGGCGAGACAGGGGTGGTTCTTC. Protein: CASSTARQGWFF.

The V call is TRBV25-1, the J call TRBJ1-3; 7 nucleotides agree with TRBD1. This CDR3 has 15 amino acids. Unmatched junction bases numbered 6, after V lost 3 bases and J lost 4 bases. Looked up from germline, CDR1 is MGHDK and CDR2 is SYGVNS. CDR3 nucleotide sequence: TGTGCCAGCAGTGATCTACAGGGGAGCGGAAACACCATATATTTT. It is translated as CASSDLQGSGNTIYF.

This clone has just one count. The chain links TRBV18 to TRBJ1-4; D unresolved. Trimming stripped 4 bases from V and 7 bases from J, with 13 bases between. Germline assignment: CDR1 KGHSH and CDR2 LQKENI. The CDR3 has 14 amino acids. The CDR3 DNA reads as TGTGCCAGCTCACTGTCTACAGTAACTGAAAAACTGTTTTTT. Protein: CASSLSTVTEKLFF.

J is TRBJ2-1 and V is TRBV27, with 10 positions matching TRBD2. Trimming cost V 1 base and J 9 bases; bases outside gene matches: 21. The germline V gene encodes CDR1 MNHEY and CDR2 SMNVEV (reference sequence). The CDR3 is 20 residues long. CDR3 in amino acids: CASSLYPLDSGLAGAAEQFF. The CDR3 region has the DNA TGTGCCAGCAGTTTATACCCCCTAGACTCGGGGCTAGCGGGAGCTGCTGAGCAGTTCTTC.

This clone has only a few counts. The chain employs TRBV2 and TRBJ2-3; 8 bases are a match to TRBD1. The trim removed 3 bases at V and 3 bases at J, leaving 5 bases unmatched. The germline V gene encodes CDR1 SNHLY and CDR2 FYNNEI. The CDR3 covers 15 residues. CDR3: CASSEQGAGTDTQYF. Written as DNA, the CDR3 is TGTGCCAGCAGTGAGCAGGGGGCCGGAACAGATACGCAGTATTTT.

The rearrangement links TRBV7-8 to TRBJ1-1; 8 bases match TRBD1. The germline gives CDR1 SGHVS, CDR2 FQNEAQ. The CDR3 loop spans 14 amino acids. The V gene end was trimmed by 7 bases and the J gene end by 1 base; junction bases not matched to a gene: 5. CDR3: CASTQGAQNTEAFF. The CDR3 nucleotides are TGTGCCAGCACCCAGGGGGCGCAGAACACTGAAGCTTTCTTT.

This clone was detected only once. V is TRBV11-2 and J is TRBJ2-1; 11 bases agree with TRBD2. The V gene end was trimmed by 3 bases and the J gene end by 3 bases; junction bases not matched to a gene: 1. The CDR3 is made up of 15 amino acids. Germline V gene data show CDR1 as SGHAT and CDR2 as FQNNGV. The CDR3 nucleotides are TGTGCCAGCAGCTTGGGACTAGCGGACTACAATGAGCAGTTCTTC. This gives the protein CASSLGLADYNEQFF.

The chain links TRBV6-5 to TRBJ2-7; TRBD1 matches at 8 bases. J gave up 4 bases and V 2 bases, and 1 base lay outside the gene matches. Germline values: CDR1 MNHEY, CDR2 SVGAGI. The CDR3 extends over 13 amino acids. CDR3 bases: TGTGCCAGCAGTTACGGGACAGGTTACGAGCAGTACTTC. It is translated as CASSYGTGYEQYF.

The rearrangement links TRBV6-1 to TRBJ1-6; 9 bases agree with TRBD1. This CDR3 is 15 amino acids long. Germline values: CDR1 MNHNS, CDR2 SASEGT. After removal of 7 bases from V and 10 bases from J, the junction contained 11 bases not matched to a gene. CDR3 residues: CASILTRTGDSPLHF. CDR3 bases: TGTGCCAGCATTTTGACCCGGACAGGGGACTCACCCCTCCACTTT.

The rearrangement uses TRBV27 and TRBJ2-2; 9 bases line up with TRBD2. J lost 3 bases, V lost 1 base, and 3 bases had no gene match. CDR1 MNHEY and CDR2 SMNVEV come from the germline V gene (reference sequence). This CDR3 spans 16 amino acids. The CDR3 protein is CASSLWAGGDTGELFF. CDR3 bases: TGTGCCAGCAGTTTATGGGCGGGAGGGGACACCGGGGAGCTGTTTTTT.

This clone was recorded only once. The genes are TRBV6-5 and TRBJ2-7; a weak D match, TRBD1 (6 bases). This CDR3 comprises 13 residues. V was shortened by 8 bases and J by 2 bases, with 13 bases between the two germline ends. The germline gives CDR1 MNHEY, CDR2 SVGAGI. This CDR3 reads CASALGQTYEQYF. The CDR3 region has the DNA TGTGCCAGCGCCCTAGGACAGACCTACGAGCAGTACTTC.